The 4 T cell receptor beta chains reported below all come from one sample, sequenced in a study of blood T cells in healthy people across ages. PCR was performed a second time for about 7 to 11 cycles using a sample-barcoded 5' primer and a J-beta primer mix. TCRdb reprocessed the 5' RACE reads via MiXCR and lists one record per CDR3 protein. The sample includes 1.4 million or so distinct CDR3 sequences, 42% seen only once; the top ten take 4%. Sequenced material: blood. The receptors stem from a woman under 30 in good health.

There are a few counts of this clonotype. CDR3 sequence reads: CASSLERAANYGYTF. In nucleotides, the CDR3 is TGTGCCAGCAGTTTAGAGAGGGCAGCTAACTATGGCTACACCTTC. The chain employs TRBV12-3 or TRBV12-4 and TRBJ1-2; D ambiguous. The ends were cut back, 1 base at V and 0 bases at J, with 9 bases in the middle. The CDR3 loop spans 15 amino acids.

This clonotype came up a few times. The V gene is TRBV11-2, the J gene TRBJ2-7; 9 bases are shared with TRBD1. The CDR3 loop spans 14 amino acids. V shed 5 bases and J 1 base; nucleotides not matched to a gene: 3. Germline assignment: CDR1 SGHAT and CDR2 FQNNGV. The CDR3 coding sequence is TGTGCCAGCAGCATACAGGGGGCGTCCTACGAGCAGTACTTC. This gives the protein CASSIQGASYEQYF.

V and J are TRBV6-2 or TRBV6-3 and TRBJ2-1; 11 bases agree with TRBD1. Losses at the gene ends were 7 bases for V and 5 bases for J; bases not matched to a gene: 7. This CDR3 is 15 amino acids long. CDR1 and CDR2 (germline): MNHEY, SVGEGT. In DNA form, the CDR3 reads TGTGCCAGCACTTCGCCGGGACAGGGGGACAATGAGCAGTTCTTC. This translates into CASTSPGQGDNEQFF.

In the case of this clonotype: This clone may be a read error of a much larger clone one base away. This sequence joins TRBV20-1 and TRBJ2-1; 7 positions agree with TRBD1. The length of the CDR3 is 13 residues. V was pared by 4 bases and J by 10 bases, with 10 bases of the junction left unmatched. The germline V gene has CDR1 DFQATT and CDR2 SNEGSKA (reference sequence). The CDR3 sequence: CSAIGTDSYEQFF. DNA of the CDR3: TGCAGTGCTATCGGGACAGACTCCTACGAGCAGTTCTTC.